The table lists the clone carrying this T cell receptor beta chain with many counts. Its antigen is as yet unknown. TCRdb reprocessed the 5' RACE reads via MiXCR and lists one record per CDR3 protein. Found here are 150,000 to 200,000 distinct CDR3 sequences, 11% of them singletons; the top ten hold just over 35%. These data belong to a study of T cells after yellow fever vaccination. The overall study: Libraries from low-cell-number fractions were prepared with the SMART-Seq v4 Ultra Low Input RNA kit. Points from the study as a whole: Peaking on day 5 versus 15, the secondary response was faster but weaker. Detected again after the booster were most primary-vaccination clones, at 96% CD4 and more than 70% CD8. Some clonotypes were seen in both the CD4 and the CD8 compartments. These made up a small share and likely arose from convergent recombination.

The CDR3 is 15 residues long. The germline V and J ends were trimmed by 4 bases and 0 bases, with 10 bases remaining between them. CDR1 and CDR2 (germline): SGHVS, FNYEAQ. The TCR sequence derives from a man younger than 35 who received the YFV17D yellow fever vaccine. The rearrangement uses TRBV7-6 and TRBJ2-1; D uncertain. Source: CD8+ T cells sorted from PBMCs, taken 15 days after the yellow fever booster vaccination. The CDR3 region is CASSSDLFSYNEQFF. In nucleotides, the CDR3 is TGTGCCAGCAGCTCCGACCTGTTCTCCTACAATGAGCAGTTCTTC. The variable domain in full, completed from reference TRBV7-6 and TRBJ2-1, reads GAGVSQSPRYKVTKRGQDVALRCDPISGHVSLYWYRQALGQGPEFLTYFNYEAQQDKSGLPNDRFSAERPEGSISTLTIQRTEQRDSAMYRCASSSDLFSYNEQFFGPGTRLTVL.